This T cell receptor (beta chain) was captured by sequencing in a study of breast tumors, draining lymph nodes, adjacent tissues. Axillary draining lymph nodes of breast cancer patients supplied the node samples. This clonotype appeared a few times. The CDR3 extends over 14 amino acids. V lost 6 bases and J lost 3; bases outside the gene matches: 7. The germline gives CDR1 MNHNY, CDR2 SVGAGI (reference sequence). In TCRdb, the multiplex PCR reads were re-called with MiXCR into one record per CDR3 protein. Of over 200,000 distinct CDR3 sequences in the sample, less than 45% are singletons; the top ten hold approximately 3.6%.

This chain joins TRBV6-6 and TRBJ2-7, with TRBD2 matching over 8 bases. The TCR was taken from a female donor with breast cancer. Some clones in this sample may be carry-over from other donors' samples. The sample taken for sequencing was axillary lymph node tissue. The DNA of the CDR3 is TGTGCCAGCAGCTCCGGGACTAGACTCTACGAGCAGTACTTC. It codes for CASSSGTRLYEQYF.